This TCR beta chain was documented in a study of T cell changes during pregnancy in multiple sclerosis. Assay: immunoSEQ multiplex PCR; the TCRdb copy retains only in-frame clones and omits some. The data show 35,000 to 45,000 clones, 85% to 90% seen once. CDR1 and CDR2 (germline): LGHNA, YSLEER. CDR3 size: 16 residues. Sequenced material: peripheral blood, taken in the second trimester of pregnancy. This receptor was identified in a female donor in good health, enrolled as a control in a pregnancy study. The chain has TRBV4-3 and TRBJ2-5, with TRBD1 matching over 11 bases. The J call may be faulty, since TRBJ2-7 better matches the DNA end. CDR3 bases: TGCGCCAGCAGCCAAGCTGGGACAGGGGGTTCCTACGAGCAGTACTTC. It codes for CASSQAGTGGSYEQYF.